This record looks at one T cell receptor beta chain sequence and its context. No antigen is known for it. Per-base quality was not reported, and no clone a single base away is much larger than it. TCRbeta CDR3 regions were amplified from genomic DNA using the immunoSEQ Assay, a bias-controlled multiplex PCR. As for the authors' bioinformatics: Nucleated cell counts per sample were estimated from amplification of reference gene primers within the assay. Sequence reads were collapsed and filtered to measure the absolute abundance of every unique TCRbeta CDR3 rearrangement. For each sample, productive Simpson clonality was calculated as the square root of Simpson's diversity index across productive rearrangements. TCRdb obtained this table from immuneACCESS and retained in-frame rearrangements with V and J assigned. These tables miss some clones; where compared with another copy, unresolved V genes account for less than half of the shortfall, and the remainder is unexplained. Clone size and V and J calls were adopted from that table, with D and trimming inferred from the DNA. In this sample the table shows about 480,000 clones, 88% of which occur a single time. The ten biggest clones cover 1.8% of the sample.

Participants in the prospective study were aged about 18 to 90 years, lived in 20 to 30 United States geographic areas, and enrolled through a virtual design. To assign participants to cohorts, the prospective study relied on clinical history that participants themselves reported in a screening survey and a study questionnaire. Recovered participants in ImmuneRACE Cohort 3 were defined by two consecutive negative NP/OP PCR tests, clearance by a healthcare professional, or resolution of symptoms. In the prospective study, mobile phlebotomists collected whole blood, serum and a nasopharyngeal or oropharyngeal swab from each participant. Participants in the prospective study had the option to provide additional blood draws and questionnaires over an approximately 2-month period. Before DNA extraction, blood samples from the prospective study were shipped at room temperature or frozen. These data originate in a study of blood T cell repertoires in COVID-19 (dated by TCRdb to the early 2020s). A note on the overall study: Samples from collaborators originated in the United States, Italy and Spain and spanned both the acute and convalescent phases of COVID-19. The samples were drawn from the first 160 participants of the ongoing ImmuneRACE study and from 950 to 1,500 subjects provided by 6 global collaborators. HLA class I and class II types, where available, came from metadata supplied by the sample provider rather than from assay-based typing. Deeply sampled blood TCRbeta repertoires from subjects exposed to, actively infected with, or recovered from COVID-19 were included in the dataset. The repertoires were made available in a free public database intended to serve as a resource for research on the immune response to SARS-CoV-2. The material from the prospective study consisted of cDNA or gDNA derived from T cells, B-cell-depleted T cells, or PBMCs. Nearly every sample came with metadata listing a de-identified subject ID, COVID-19 status, age in years and sex. General findings and caveats noted by the study authors: How much clinical and demographic metadata was included differed by source and by participant, and the metadata was provided uncurated.

Trimming removed 1 base from V and 9 bases from J, leaving 13 bases between the germline ends. CDR1 and CDR2 (SEHNR, FQNEAQ) derive from the germline V gene (reference sequence). Inclusive of the bounding cysteine and phenylalanine, the CDR3 is 14 residues long. Only the CDR3 DNA is retained, 42 bases long and in frame from the first base. Input material: PBMCs or T cells enriched from blood (not recorded which). This TCR was recovered from a woman in her 40s who had recovered from COVID-19. The chain is encoded by TRBV7-9 joined to TRBJ2-1, with the D gene call left open. CDR3 protein: CASSLVVGLVEQFF. In nucleotide form, the sequence is TGTGCCAGCAGCTTAGTAGTTGGGCTGGTTGAGCAGTTCTTC.